The 14 T cell receptor beta chains below come from one sample, sequenced in a study of early T cells in non-severe SARS-CoV-2 infection. TCRdb used MiXCR to reprocess the 5' RACE reads, holding one entry per CDR3 protein. The data hold 25,000 to 30,000 distinct CDR3 sequences, with about 6% observed a single time. Sequenced input: whole blood. The source of these receptors is an adult who was a healthcare worker with PCR-confirmed SARS-CoV-2 infection or an uninfected control (not recorded which).

This clonotype was seen repeatedly, ten times or more. The genes are TRBV20-1 and TRBJ2-7; 9 bases are a match to TRBD1. The CDR3 extends over 12 amino acids. Germline loops: CDR1 DFQATT, CDR2 SNEGSKA (reference sequence). Unmatched junction bases numbered 1, after V lost 4 bases and J lost 3 bases. The CDR3 is CSATDRGYEQYF. The DNA for the CDR3 is TGCAGTGCTACGGACAGGGGCTACGAGCAGTACTTC.

The sample holds many counts of this clonotype. V and J are TRBV5-1 and TRBJ2-7; 9 positions agree with TRBD1. CDR3 length equals 17 residues. Germline V gene data show CDR1 as SGHRS and CDR2 as YFSETQ. Trimming took 4 bases from V and 3 from J; bases not matched to a gene: 14. The CDR3 protein is CASSQTPMGQGGYEQYF. The CDR3 DNA is TGCGCCAGCAGCCAGACGCCTATGGGACAGGGCGGCTACGAGCAGTACTTC.

This clonotype was counted ten times or more. V gene TRBV12-3 or TRBV12-4 combines with J gene TRBJ2-1; the D gene could be TRBD1 or TRBD2 (5 bases each). The germline V and J ends were trimmed by 0 bases and 8 bases, with 8 bases remaining between them. The CDR3 runs to 13 residues. The CDR3 loop reads CASSLAGTDEQFF. The CDR3 DNA is TGTGCCAGCAGTTTAGCTGGGACCGATGAGCAGTTCTTC.

This clonotype appeared a few times. The chain employs TRBV7-9 and TRBJ2-7, with TRBD1 as a possible D gene (6 bases). V dropped 4 bases and J dropped 3 bases, with 13 bases sitting between them. Looked up from germline, CDR1 is SEHNR and CDR2 is FQNEAQ (reference sequence). The CDR3 loop spans 14 amino acids. The CDR3 DNA follows: TGTGCCAGCAGCTCCGATTACAGGGACTACGAGCAGTACTTC. This translates into CASSSDYRDYEQYF.

This clonotype came up a few times. The chain carries TRBV28 and TRBJ1-5; D is unresolved. V lost 3 bases and J 6 bases, leaving 9 bases between the germline ends. The CDR3 contains 13 residues. CDR1 is MDHEN, CDR2 SYDVKM, per germline. Here the CDR3 DNA reads TGTGCCAGCAGTTTTCCCAGATTTCAGCCCCAGCATTTT. It codes for CASSFPRFQPQHF.

This clonotype came up many times. The chain joins TRBV24-1 to TRBJ2-7; D unresolved. Per the germline V gene, CDR1 is KGHDR and CDR2 is SFDVKD. The V end lost 6 bases, the J end lost 0 bases, and 11 bases lay between the germline ends. The CDR3 spans 14 residues. In nucleotides, the CDR3 is TGTGCCACCAGTCCCGGCGTGCTCTCCTACGAGCAGTACTTC. Translating it yields CATSPGVLSYEQYF.

This clonotype was seen repeatedly, ten times or more. The V gene is TRBV7-2, the J gene TRBJ2-3; TRBD2 agrees at 7 bases. The CDR3 extends over 16 amino acids. Germline CDR1 SGHTA, CDR2 FQGNSA. V trimming: 7 bases; J trimming: 4 bases; junction bases outside the gene matches: 14. The CDR3 DNA follows: TGTGCCAGCAAGAGTACGGGGGGAGGTAGCCCAGATACGCAGTATTTT. Its translation: CASKSTGGGSPDTQYF.

This clonotype turned up a few times. This chain's CDR3 is CASSPARSLHEQYF. The CDR3 region has the DNA TGTGCCAGCAGCCCCGCCAGGAGCTTGCACGAGCAGTACTTC. The chain combines TRBV7-2 with TRBJ2-7; D unclear. In germline, CDR1 is SGHTA, CDR2 FQGNSA. Trimming removed 5 bases at V and 5 bases at J, with 16 bases between. The CDR3 contains 14 residues.

This clonotype was picked up many times. The rearrangement links TRBV7-9 to TRBJ2-3; D is possibly TRBD1 (6 bases). The V gene's germline CDR1 is SEHNR and CDR2 FQNEAQ (reference sequence). This CDR3 is 13 amino acids long. V was trimmed by 5 bases and J by 4 bases, leaving 10 bases between them. CDR3 loop: CASSLAGADTQYF. In DNA, the CDR3 is TGTGCCAGCAGCCTCGCAGGGGCAGATACGCAGTATTTT.

The rearrangement uses TRBV3-1 and TRBJ2-2; no firm D call. Germline V gene sequence: CDR1 LGHDT, CDR2 YNNKEL (reference sequence). Trimming took 6 bases from V and 6 from J, leaving 11 bases between them. This CDR3 spans 13 amino acids. DNA of the CDR3: TGTGCCAGCAGGGTGGGGTTGTCCGGGGAGCTGTTTTTT. Translating gives CASRVGLSGELFF.

Comment on this clonotype: Germline and junction disagree at one end, which may indicate a read error. The chain carries TRBV3-1 and TRBJ1-3; D is undetermined. The CDR3 covers 16 residues. CDR1 LGHDT and CDR2 YNNKEL come from the germline V gene (reference sequence). The CDR3 DNA reads as TGTGCCAGCAGCCGGACCTTCCTCGCCTCTGAAAACACCATATATTTT. Translating gives CASSRTFLASENTIYF.

This clonotype was observed many times. The chain employs TRBV29-1 and TRBJ2-3; D is tentatively TRBD1 or TRBD2 (5 bases each). Germline loops: CDR1 SQVTM, CDR2 ANQGSEA. This CDR3 contains 17 residues. V dropped 5 bases and J dropped 2 bases, with 23 bases sitting between them. The CDR3 sequence is CSVSGRYSVGATDTQYF. The CDR3 DNA reads as TGCAGCGTTAGTGGTCGGTACAGCGTCGGGGCCACAGATACGCAGTATTTT.

This clonotype was detected ten times or more. This chain links TRBV24-1 with TRBJ1-2; D is ambiguous. The V and J ends lost 0 bases and 4 bases respectively, with 8 bases between them. Germline V lookup: CDR1 KGHDR, CDR2 SFDVKD. The CDR3 spans 14 residues. The CDR3 nucleotides read TGTGCCACCAGTGATTTGTCGAGGGCCTATGGCTACACCTTC. Translated: CATSDLSRAYGYTF.

This clonotype has ten or more counts. At one boundary the junction diverges from the germline segment, which might be a read error. The gene calls are TRBV7-2 and TRBJ1-6; D possibly corresponds to TRBD1 (6 bases). The CDR3 is 17 residues long. The germline V gene encodes CDR1 SGHTA and CDR2 FQGNSA. CDR3 in DNA: TGTGCCAGCAGCCCTCAAATCCGGGGGCAGTATACTTCACCCCTCCACTTT. Translating gives CASSPQIRGQYTSPLHF.